This TCR beta chain was retrieved from a study of monozygotic twins with inflammatory bowel disease. Study conclusions and caveats: The existence of one strong signal or clonotype linked to IBD lacked support.

TCRdb reworked the 5' RACE reads into one entry per CDR3 protein, no DNA. This table holds approximately 100,000 distinct CDR3 sequences. This CDR3 is 16 amino acids long. Germline V CDR1 and CDR2: LGHDT, YNNKEL (reference sequence). With respect to this clonotype: The antigen remains undetermined.

Sample: blood. The clonotype comes from a human donor with ulcerative colitis or Crohn's disease, or a healthy co-twin of an affected twin (not recorded which). This sequence joins TRBV3-1 and TRBJ2-3; the TCRdb D gene call, TRBD1, has no DNA to confirm it. The CDR3 loop is CASSQEITGSTDTQYF.